This TCR beta chain is from a study of spatial heterogeneity in lung cancer. Overall study results and limits: Expanded alpha and beta TCR counts within tumors tracked tumor mutation counts.

Germline V gives CDR1 SGHAT, CDR2 FQNNGV. Trimming removed 3 bases at V and 0 bases at J, with 9 bases between. The CDR3 runs 14 residues. TCRdb re-analysed the 5' RACE reads in MiXCR, keeping a single row per CDR3 protein. This sample carries about 23,000 distinct CDR3 sequences, about 6.8% of them seen once, and the ten largest clones take 10%. This clonotype was observed at least ten times. Antigen unknown. The time point denotes: sample taken at primary tumor resection. Sequencing was performed on whole RNA extracted from tumor and nontumor lung tissue, or from frozen PBMC, and the material was left unsorted.

This sequence originates from a male donor with early-stage non-small cell lung cancer. This sample comprised lung tumor tissue, obtained at surgery. This chain links TRBV11-2 with TRBJ2-7; D is unresolved. CDR3 region: CASSFQVDSYEQYF. The DNA of the CDR3 is TGTGCCAGCAGCTTCCAGGTTGACTCCTACGAGCAGTACTTC.